The TCR beta chain described here comes from a study of shared clonotypes between healthy human individuals. Study-level information: CD4 naive cells filled three plates per donor, CD4 memory three, CD8 naive two and CD8 memory one.

Trimming cost V 4 bases and J 1 base, with 9 bases left between them. This CDR3 has 14 residues. CDR1 MNHEY and CDR2 SVGAGI come from the germline V gene. Study findings and constraints: Large depth notwithstanding, sorted-subset sequencing proved incomplete by rarefaction. Naive CD4 clonotype sharing across a few donors was approximately 5%. Compared with memory subsets, naive subsets generally had larger estimated richness.

TCRdb keeps only in-frame clones here, not all; method: immunoSEQ multiplex PCR. The sample holds under 600,000 clones, about 97% seen once. With regard to this clone: What it binds is unknown.

The sequence was collected from a woman aged 25-40 years in good health. The chain has TRBV6-5 and TRBJ2-3; either TRBD1 or TRBD2 may fit D (5 bases each). Specimen: naive CD4+ T cells sorted from blood. As for subset: CD45RA+ positively selected. CDR3 sequence (DNA): TGTGCCAGCAGTTGGGACGGCCGCACAGATACGCAGTATTTT. It translates to CASSWDGRTDTQYF.